This is a list of T cell receptor beta chains from one sample in a study of response to subunit inactivated influenza vaccine. TCRdb itself ran the RT-PCR reads through MiXCR, one entry per CDR3 protein. This sample has 450,000 to 600,000 distinct CDR3 sequences, with 6.5% to 8% found just once. Sequences were derived from PBMCs from blood, sampled 23 to 25 months after vaccination. The receptors originated from a man between 50 and 75 years old who received an inactivated influenza vaccine. The CDR3 runs from the conserved cysteine through the conserved F or W. A D gene is named only where the DNA matches it firmly. Clone size, where shown, is once, few, many, or a class for clones that have expanded.

TRBJ1-5	TRBD1	few	TRBV6-1	CASRTYRGAQPQHF	TGTGCCAGCAGAACCTACAGGGGTGCTCAGCCCCAGCATTTT
TRBJ1-5	TRBD1	few	TRBV6-1	CASSTGTGGNQPQHF	TGTGCCAGCAGTACCGGGACAGGGGGTAATCAGCCCCAGCATTTT
TRBJ1-4	-	few	TRBV28	CASSLIGEGTNEKLFF	TGTGCCAGCAGTTTAATTGGAGAGGGGACTAATGAAAAACTGTTTTTT
TRBJ1-1	-	-	TRBV12-3/TRBV12-4	CASSGFPGGDTEAFF	TGTGCCAGCAGTGGTTTCCCGGGGGGGGACACTGAAGCTTTCTTT
TRBJ1-2	-	many	TRBV28	CASSLSGPAVRGGYTF	TGTGCCAGCAGTTTATCCGGACCGGCAGTGCGTGGGGGCTACACCTTC
TRBJ2-7	TRBD2	few	TRBV4-1	CASSQGGLANYEQYF	TGCGCCAGCAGCCAAGGAGGACTAGCGAATTACGAGCAGTACTTC
TRBJ2-1	-	few	TRBV7-2	CASSFGLAQSSYNEQFF	TGTGCCAGCAGCTTTGGGCTAGCCCAGAGCTCCTACAATGAGCAGTTCTTC
TRBJ2-7	TRBD2	-	TRBV20-1	CSARDSTSGRNEQYF	TGCAGTGCTAGAGATAGTACTAGCGGGAGGAACGAGCAGTACTTC
TRBJ1-1	-	-	TRBV20-1	CSARDRYGGSSNTEAFF	TGCAGTGCTAGAGATCGATACGGGGGGAGCTCGAACACTGAAGCTTTCTTT
TRBJ1-1	-	many	TRBV6-1	CASSEVAEKTEAFF	TGTGCCAGCAGTGAAGTAGCTGAGAAAACTGAAGCTTTCTTT
TRBJ2-5	TRBD1	few	TRBV12-5	CASAPGTGMETQYF	TGTGCTAGTGCACCAGGGACAGGGATGGAGACCCAGTACTTC
TRBJ2-1	TRBD2	few	TRBV20-1	CSARVPSGGAVGANEQFF	TGCAGTGCTAGAGTTCCTAGCGGGGGGGCCGTTGGAGCCAATGAGCAGTTCTTC
TRBJ2-3	TRBD1	few	TRBV9	CASSGTGLTDTQYF	TGTGCCAGCAGTGGGACAGGGCTTACAGATACGCAGTATTTT
TRBJ1-2	TRBD1	few	TRBV7-2	CASTQDRGIGYTF	TGTGCCAGCACCCAGGACAGGGGCATTGGCTACACCTTC
TRBJ2-1	TRBD2	-	TRBV20-1	CSARGPLAGGYNEQFF	TGCAGTGCTAGAGGCCCCCTAGCGGGGGGATACAATGAGCAGTTCTTC
TRBJ1-1	-	many	TRBV29-1	CSARGGPNTEAFF	TGCAGCGCCCGGGGGGGACCGAACACTGAAGCTTTCTTT
TRBJ2-1	TRBD1	few	TRBV6-2/TRBV6-3	CASSSPLGTGNYNEQFF	TGTGCCAGCAGTTCCCCTTTAGGGACAGGGAATTACAATGAGCAGTTCTTC
TRBJ2-7	TRBD2	few	TRBV29-1	CSVESPGLAGGRISYEQYF	TGCAGCGTTGAATCTCCGGGACTAGCGGGAGGACGGATCTCCTACGAGCAGTACTTC
TRBJ1-4	-	-	TRBV12-3/TRBV12-4	CASGRNEKLFF	TGTGCCAGCGGCCGTAATGAAAAACTGTTTTTT
TRBJ2-6	TRBD1	-	TRBV25-1	CASTPNPDRRSGANVLTF	TGTGCCAGCACCCCTAACCCGGACAGGCGCTCTGGGGCCAACGTCCTGACTTTC
TRBJ1-1	-	few	TRBV20-1	CSARAPRTANTEAFF	TGCAGTGCTAGAGCCCCAAGGACAGCAAACACTGAAGCTTTCTTT
TRBJ2-7	TRBD2	-	TRBV12-3/TRBV12-4	CASSPGTSGSLSYF	TGTGCCAGCAGCCCCGGGACTAGCGGGAGTCTGTCGTACTTC
TRBJ2-5	-	-	TRBV20-1	CSAPEIEHSQETQYF	TGCAGTGCTCCCGAAATTGAGCACTCACAAGAGACCCAGTACTTC
TRBJ2-1	-	many	TRBV20-1	CSATAEQFF	TGCAGTGCTACGGCGGAGCAGTTCTTC
TRBJ2-7	TRBD1	-	TRBV5-1	CASSTGTGGGEQYF	TGCGCCAGCAGCACCGGAACAGGGGGCGGTGAGCAGTACTTC
TRBJ2-5	-	-	TRBV7-2	CASSLYDGVETQYF	TGTGCCAGCAGCTTATACGATGGCGTAGAGACCCAGTACTTC
TRBJ2-7	TRBD1	-	TRBV20-1	CSAPGTGKHEQYF	TGCAGTGCTCCCGGGACAGGGAAACACGAGCAGTACTTC
TRBJ2-3	TRBD2	few	TRBV6-2/TRBV6-3	CASSYNWREVDTQYF	TGTGCCAGCAGTTACAATTGGCGGGAGGTAGATACGCAGTATTTT
TRBJ2-3	-	-	TRBV4-3	CASSRAPDRSKDTQYF	TGCGCCAGCAGTCGAGCGCCCGATCGTTCCAAGGATACGCAGTATTTT
TRBJ2-1	-	many	TRBV20-1	CSAESGSGSLNEQFF	TGCAGTGCCGAGTCTGGCAGTGGGAGTTTGAATGAGCAGTTCTTC
TRBJ2-7	TRBD2	-	TRBV7-2	CASSLVGGSIGEQYF	TGTGCCAGCAGCTTAGTCGGGGGGTCCATAGGCGAGCAGTACTTC
TRBJ1-2	-	many	TRBV3-1	CASSPPDVGRGYTF	TGTGCCAGCAGCCCCCCCGACGTGGGCCGAGGCTACACCTTC
TRBJ1-2	-	few	TRBV7-3	CASSLTPGENYGYTF	TGTGCCAGCAGCTTAACGCCAGGGGAGAACTATGGCTACACCTTC
TRBJ2-3	-	many	TRBV6-5	CASSYRVPTDTQYF	TGTGCCAGCAGTTACAGGGTTCCCACAGATACGCAGTATTTT
TRBJ2-3	-	-	TRBV20-1	CSARARADSTDTQYF	TGCAGTGCTAGAGCGAGAGCGGATAGCACAGATACGCAGTATTTT
TRBJ2-2	TRBD1	many	TRBV11-2	CASSLLWGQPNTGELFF	TGTGCCAGCAGCTTATTGTGGGGACAGCCGAACACCGGGGAGCTGTTTTTT
TRBJ1-1	-	few	TRBV27	CASSLKGWGATEAFF	TGTGCCAGCAGTTTAAAGGGTTGGGGGGCCACTGAAGCTTTCTTT
TRBJ2-2	-	many	TRBV7-6	CASTSISPEGGGELFF	TGTGCCAGCACCTCCATATCCCCTGAAGGAGGCGGGGAGCTGTTTTTT
TRBJ2-5	TRBD2	-	TRBV29-1	CSVGTSGRGETQYF	TGCAGCGTCGGGACTAGCGGGAGAGGCGAGACCCAGTACTTC
TRBJ2-7	-	many	TRBV27	CASSFRARAHSYEQYF	TGTGCCAGCAGTTTTCGAGCTAGGGCCCACTCCTACGAGCAGTACTTC
TRBJ2-1	-	-	TRBV20-1	CSARMGVWSSYNEQFF	TGCAGTGCTAGAATGGGGGTATGGAGCTCCTACAATGAGCAGTTCTTC
TRBJ1-2	TRBD1	few	TRBV6-1	CASGISGGQQGYTF	TGTGCCAGCGGAATATCAGGGGGCCAACAGGGCTACACCTTC
TRBJ2-5	TRBD1	-	TRBV24-1	CATSSFTGGHETQYF	TGTGCCACCAGTAGTTTTACAGGGGGACATGAGACCCAGTACTTC
TRBJ2-6	-	-	TRBV29-1	CSVDAGTTPLSGANVLTF	TGCAGCGTTGATGCAGGGACAACCCCCCTCTCTGGGGCCAACGTCCTGACTTTC
TRBJ2-3	-	-	TRBV7-9	CASSLNLQNPYF	TGTGCCAGCAGCTTAAATCTGCAAAATCCGTATTTT
TRBJ2-5	-	few	TRBV28	CASALGYRGETQYF	TGTGCCAGCGCCCTGGGGTATCGGGGAGAGACCCAGTACTTC
TRBJ1-6	-	many	TRBV7-9	CASSRSMRGNSPLHF	TGTGCCAGCAGCCGCTCGATGCGGGGAAATTCACCCCTCCACTTT